This is a list of T cell receptor beta chains from one sample in a study of cytomegalovirus exposure and HLA in healthy donors. TCRdb keeps only in-frame clones here, not all; method: immunoSEQ multiplex PCR. The table lists roughly 170,000 clones, 71% of them singletons. Material: PBMCs. These receptor sequences come from a girl aged 5-17 years in good health and CMV-seronegative. The CDR3 runs from the conserved cysteine through the conserved F or W. Each record gives: V gene, D gene, clone size, J gene, CDR3 DNA, CDR3 protein. D genes are given only for firm matches. Size tells how often a clone was seen (once, few, many) or the class of an expanded clone, and some rows leave it out.

V: TRBV7-2
D: .
size: .
J: TRBJ1-3
DNA: TGTGCCAGCAGCCCTTCTGGGGACAATGCAAACACCATATATTTT
CDR3: CASSPSGDNANTIYF

V: TRBV30
D: .
size: .
J: TRBJ1-1
DNA: TGTGTCTGGAGTGTCCAGGCGGAAGCTTTCTTT
CDR3: CVWSVQAEAFF

V: TRBV18
D: TRBD1
size: .
J: TRBJ1-2
DNA: TGTGCCAGCTCAGGGACAGGGGGTGACTATGGCTACACCTTC
CDR3: CASSGTGGDYGYTF

V: TRBV7-8
D: TRBD2
size: .
J: TRBJ2-7
DNA: TGTGCCAGCAGCTTGGACGAGGGGAGGGGATCCTACGAGCAGTACTTC
CDR3: CASSLDEGRGSYEQYF

V: TRBV5-4
D: .
size: .
J: TRBJ2-7
DNA: TGTGCCAGCAGCTCCACCCCTGACTATTCCATCGAGCAGTACTTC
CDR3: CASSSTPDYSIEQYF

V: TRBV13
D: TRBD2
size: .
J: TRBJ2-3
DNA: TGTGCCAGCAGCTTGGGACTAGCAGTCACAGATACGCAGTATTTT
CDR3: CASSLGLAVTDTQYF

V: TRBV6-5
D: .
size: .
J: TRBJ2-1
DNA: TGTGCCAGCAGTTACTCGAGAGGGAATGAGCAGTTCTTC
CDR3: CASSYSRGNEQFF

V: TRBV9
D: .
size: .
J: TRBJ1-6
DNA: TGTGCCAGCAGCCTAGCCCCCCCGGGGGTTGGTTCACCCCTCCACTTT
CDR3: CASSLAPPGVGSPLHF

V: TRBV7-9
D: TRBD2
size: .
J: TRBJ2-3
DNA: TGTGCCAGCAGCCCCGGGGCGGGGGCAGATACGCAGTATTTT
CDR3: CASSPGAGADTQYF

V: TRBV5-1
D: .
size: .
J: TRBJ1-2
DNA: TGCGCCAGCAGCTTGGCTGGGGGCGATGGCTACACCTTC
CDR3: CASSLAGGDGYTF

V: TRBV6-1
D: TRBD1
size: .
J: TRBJ2-7
DNA: TGTGCCAGCAGACCGGGACAGGGGGCTTCCGAGCAGTACTTC
CDR3: CASRPGQGASEQYF

V: TRBV4-1
D: .
size: .
J: TRBJ1-6
DNA: TGCGCCTCGGCAGCGGCTAATTCACCCCTCCACTTT
CDR3: CASAAANSPLHF

V: TRBV2
D: .
size: .
J: TRBJ1-4
DNA: TGTGCCAGCAGTGCAGCGGATGGGCCAACCTTGGGTGAAAAACTGTTTTTT
CDR3: CASSAADGPTLGEKLFF

V: TRBV5-6
D: .
size: .
J: TRBJ2-3
DNA: TGTGCCAGCAGCCCAGGGGCCGTATTCACAGATACGCAGTATTTT
CDR3: CASSPGAVFTDTQYF

V: TRBV20-1
D: TRBD1
size: .
J: TRBJ2-7
DNA: TGCAGCTTGGGACAGAACTACGAGCAGTACTTC
CDR3: CSLGQNYEQYF

V: TRBV18
D: .
size: .
J: TRBJ1-2
DNA: TGTGCCAGCTCATCCCGAGCCGATGGCTACACCTTC
CDR3: CASSSRADGYTF

V: TRBV29-1
D: .
size: .
J: TRBJ2-3
DNA: TGCAGCGTTCCCCTGACGGTGGGGGCGGAAGATACGCAGTATTTT
CDR3: CSVPLTVGAEDTQYF

V: TRBV5-1
D: TRBD2
size: once
J: TRBJ2-7
DNA: TGCGCCAGCAAGTCTAGCGGGGGCCGGGGATCCTACGAGCAGTACTTC
CDR3: CASKSSGGRGSYEQYF

V: TRBV6-1
D: .
size: .
J: TRBJ1-6
DNA: TGTGCCAGCAGTGAAGTGGGCATCCTTTCACCCCTCCACTTT
CDR3: CASSEVGILSPLHF

V: TRBV7-8
D: .
size: .
J: TRBJ1-2
DNA: TGTGCCAGCAGCCCCCACGGGGTGCCTAACTATGGCTACACCTTC
CDR3: CASSPHGVPNYGYTF

V: TRBV27
D: TRBD1
size: .
J: TRBJ2-5
DNA: TGTGCCAGCAGTACCAAGGACAGGGGGCAAGAGACCCAGTACTTC
CDR3: CASSTKDRGQETQYF

V: TRBV27
D: .
size: .
J: TRBJ2-2
DNA: TGTGCCAGCAGTTTCAGGGGTTGGGTCGGGGAGCTGTTTTTT
CDR3: CASSFRGWVGELFF

V: TRBV30
D: TRBD1
size: once
J: TRBJ1-2
DNA: TGTGCCTGGAGGGGGGGACAGGGGAAAGGCTACACCTTC
CDR3: CAWRGGQGKGYTF

V: TRBV6-5
D: TRBD1
size: .
J: TRBJ1-1
DNA: TGTGCCAGCAGTTACCAGGGGGGTGAAGCTTTCTTT
CDR3: CASSYQGGEAFF

V: TRBV19
D: TRBD1
size: .
J: TRBJ1-2
DNA: TGTGCCAGTAGTTCCTCTCTGACAGGGACTAACTATGGCTACACCTTC
CDR3: CASSSSLTGTNYGYTF

V: TRBV18
D: TRBD1
size: .
J: TRBJ2-4
DNA: TGTGCCAGCTCACCCCTCCGGACAGGCGGTGAGGGTTTTGACATTCAGTACTTC
CDR3: CASSPLRTGGEGFDIQYF

V: TRBV5-6
D: .
size: .
J: TRBJ1-2
DNA: TGTGCCAGCAGCTTAAGTTTTGGACAGTCCTACACCTTC
CDR3: CASSLSFGQSYTF

V: TRBV4-1
D: .
size: .
J: TRBJ1-5
DNA: TGCGCCAGCAGTTTTTTAGGCAATCAGCCCCAGCATTTT
CDR3: CASSFLGNQPQHF

V: TRBV18
D: .
size: .
J: TRBJ1-1
DNA: TGTGCCAGCTCACCGAGGGAGAAGAACACTGAAGCTTTCTTT
CDR3: CASSPREKNTEAFF

V: TRBV7-6
D: .
size: .
J: TRBJ2-2
DNA: TGTGCCAGCAGCCTAGTCACCTCGGCTAGAACCGGGGAGCTGTTTTTT
CDR3: CASSLVTSARTGELFF

V: TRBV9
D: .
size: .
J: TRBJ1-1
DNA: TGTGCCAGCAGCGTATGGGACAAAAACACTGAAGCTTTCTTT
CDR3: CASSVWDKNTEAFF

V: TRBV29-1
D: .
size: .
J: TRBJ2-3
DNA: TGCAGCGTTCGGTTGTCGGTAGATACGCAGTATTTT
CDR3: CSVRLSVDTQYF

V: TRBV5-1
D: .
size: .
J: TRBJ1-2
DNA: TGCGCCAGCAGCAGTGAGGGAGGCCACCCCAATGGCTACACCTTC
CDR3: CASSSEGGHPNGYTF

V: TRBV9
D: .
size: many
J: TRBJ1-2
DNA: TGTGCCAGCAGCGAGACAGTAACCTATGGCTACACCTTC
CDR3: CASSETVTYGYTF

V: TRBV9
D: TRBD2
size: .
J: TRBJ2-7
DNA: TGTGCCAGCAGCGCCGGGAGCGGGGTATTAGAGCAGTACTTC
CDR3: CASSAGSGVLEQYF

V: TRBV19
D: TRBD1
size: .
J: TRBJ1-4
DNA: TGTGCCAGTAGTATGACGGCGGACAGGGGTGAAAAACTGTTTTTT
CDR3: CASSMTADRGEKLFF

V: TRBV5-4
D: TRBD2
size: few
J: TRBJ2-2
DNA: TGTGCCAGCAGCCCTCGGGGGGGATCGAACACCGGGGAGCTGTTTTTT
CDR3: CASSPRGGSNTGELFF

V: TRBV19
D: .
size: few
J: TRBJ2-7
DNA: TGTGCCAGTAGTATAATGGGGCAGGGCTCCTACGAGCAGTACTTC
CDR3: CASSIMGQGSYEQYF

V: TRBV9
D: TRBD2
size: .
J: TRBJ2-3
DNA: TGTGCCAGCAGCGTTATAGCGGGGGGGCCCGGAGATACGCAGTATTTT
CDR3: CASSVIAGGPGDTQYF

V: TRBV25-1
D: .
size: .
J: TRBJ2-4
DNA: TGTGCCAGCAGTGAATTGGGGGAGGGGGTCAAAAACATTCAGTACTTC
CDR3: CASSELGEGVKNIQYF

V: TRBV27
D: TRBD1
size: .
J: TRBJ1-2
DNA: TGTGCCAGCAGTACCACAGGGGTCGATGGCTACACCTTC
CDR3: CASSTTGVDGYTF

V: TRBV7-8
D: TRBD2
size: .
J: TRBJ2-5
DNA: TGTGCCAGCAGCCCGGGACTAGCAAGGCAAGAGACCCAGTACTTC
CDR3: CASSPGLARQETQYF

V: TRBV7-9
D: .
size: .
J: TRBJ1-1
DNA: TGTGCCAGCAGCTCTAGGGGTAGGGTTGAAGCTTTCTTT
CDR3: CASSSRGRVEAFF

V: TRBV27
D: .
size: few
J: TRBJ1-2
DNA: TGTGCCAGCAGACAGGGAAACTATGGCTACACCTTC
CDR3: CASRQGNYGYTF

V: TRBV18
D: .
size: .
J: TRBJ1-1
DNA: TGTGCCAGCTCACCGGGGCAAGGCATAGACAAAGCTTTTTTT
CDR3: CASSPGQGIDKAFF

V: TRBV15
D: .
size: .
J: TRBJ1-5
DNA: TGTGCCACCAGCAGAGTCCTGGGCGGCAATCAGCCCCAGCATTTT
CDR3: CATSRVLGGNQPQHF

V: TRBV4-1
D: TRBD1
size: .
J: TRBJ2-7
DNA: TGCGCCAGCAGGCAAACAGGGGCAAGGGAGCAGTACTTC
CDR3: CASRQTGAREQYF

V: TRBV18
D: TRBD2
size: .
J: TRBJ2-3
DNA: TGTGCCAGCTCACCAGCGCGGGGGGTCACAGATACGCAGTATTTT
CDR3: CASSPARGVTDTQYF

V: TRBV5-1
D: TRBD1
size: .
J: TRBJ2-2
DNA: TGCGCCAGCAGAATACTCGGGACAGCAACCGGGGAGCTGTTTTTT
CDR3: CASRILGTATGELFF

V: TRBV6-6
D: .
size: .
J: TRBJ2-7
DNA: TGTGCCAGCAGTTCTCAAGGGGACGAGCAGTACTTC
CDR3: CASSSQGDEQYF

V: TRBV2
D: TRBD1
size: .
J: TRBJ2-5
DNA: TGTGCCAGTGGGGACAGGGTAGGCCAAGAGACCCAGTACTTC
CDR3: CASGDRVGQETQYF

V: TRBV6-5
D: .
size: .
J: TRBJ2-5
DNA: TGTGCCAGCAGTTACGGTAGTGTTTTGGAGACCCAGTACTTC
CDR3: CASSYGSVLETQYF

V: TRBV11-2
D: .
size: .
J: TRBJ2-7
DNA: TGTGCCAGCAGCTTAGCCCAGCGGTTCTACGAGCAGTACTTC
CDR3: CASSLAQRFYEQYF

V: TRBV5-6
D: .
size: .
J: TRBJ1-2
DNA: TGTGCCAGCAGCGCGGACAGTAACTATGGCTACACCTTC
CDR3: CASSADSNYGYTF

V: TRBV19
D: .
size: .
J: TRBJ1-3
DNA: TGTGCCAGTAGTCCCGGGGGTCGATACGCTGGAAACACCATATATTTT
CDR3: CASSPGGRYAGNTIYF

V: TRBV18
D: .
size: .
J: TRBJ2-3
DNA: TGTGCCAGCTCACCTCAGGGAACGGGCGTCACAGATACGCAGTATTTT
CDR3: CASSPQGTGVTDTQYF

V: TRBV9
D: .
size: .
J: TRBJ1-4
DNA: TGTGCCAGCAGCGTAGGCGAGAACAGTGCAACTAATGAAAAACTGTTTTTT
CDR3: CASSVGENSATNEKLFF

V: TRBV27
D: .
size: .
J: TRBJ2-2
DNA: TGTGCCAGCAGTTTATCCTTAACCGGGGAGCTGTTTTTT
CDR3: CASSLSLTGELFF